This T cell receptor beta chain was sequenced in a study of cytomegalovirus exposure and HLA in healthy donors. Using immunoSEQ multiplex PCR, the repertoire was profiled, and TCRdb retains in-frame clones only, with some absent. The sample gives around 150,000 clones, 65% to 90% of which show up once; approximately 2% is in the top ten. The sequence came from a woman aged 18-35 years in good health and CMV-seronegative. Sample: PBMCs.

This chain's CDR3 is CASSDPPSGGGYTF. Written as DNA, the CDR3 is TGTGCCAGCAGTGACCCCCCCTCTGGCGGCGGCTACACCTTC. The chain uses TRBV6-1 and TRBJ1-2; D ambiguous. The CDR3 consists of 14 residues. Trimming pared 3 bases from V and 8 bases from J, leaving 16 bases between. CDR1 MNHNS and CDR2 SASEGT come from the germline V gene.